This T cell receptor beta chain was sequenced for a study of control samples from healthy donors and cancer patients. Sequencing was performed with immunoSEQ multiplex PCR; in TCRdb, only in-frame clones are kept and a portion is missing. The sample gives about 130,000 clones, around 90% of which show up once; roughly 2.7% is in the top ten. Trimming shortened V by 5 bases and J by 5 bases, and 8 bases separated the two germline ends. The CDR3 contains 12 residues. The source is a man aged 35 to 55 in good health. The specimen sequenced was blood. V usage is TRBV12-3 or TRBV12-4 and J usage is TRBJ2-3; D is uncertain. CDR3 bases: TGTGCCAGCAGTCCCGTGGAAGATACGCAGTATTTT. The encoded protein is CASSPVEDTQYF.